The following is a T cell receptor (beta chain) sequence with its context. Its antigen is not known. Per germline, CDR1 SGHRS and CDR2 YFSETQ. The CDR3 covers 15 residues. V shed 2 bases, J shed 6 bases, and the junction held 4 bases outside the gene matches. This specimen belongs to a study of cytomegalovirus exposure and HLA in healthy donors. The study's findings and limits: A missense variant in DCLRE1C was later tied to TCR beta V- and J-gene trimming. It was confirmed in vitro that three of the CMV-associated chains were specific for CMV antigens.

PCR primers comprised 60 Vbeta and 13 Jbeta primers. The repertoire was sequenced with immunoSEQ multiplex PCR; TCRdb's copy has only in-frame clones and lacks some. The table lists 150,000 to 200,000 clones, 79% of them singletons. The specimen was PBMCs. The chain employs TRBV5-1 and TRBJ2-2, with 10 bases lining up with TRBD1. This receptor was taken from a woman in her forties in good health and CMV-seronegative. CDR3 in amino acids: CASSFRDRGPGELFF. CDR3 nucleotides: TGCGCCAGCAGCTTTAGGGACAGGGGCCCCGGGGAGCTGTTTTTT.